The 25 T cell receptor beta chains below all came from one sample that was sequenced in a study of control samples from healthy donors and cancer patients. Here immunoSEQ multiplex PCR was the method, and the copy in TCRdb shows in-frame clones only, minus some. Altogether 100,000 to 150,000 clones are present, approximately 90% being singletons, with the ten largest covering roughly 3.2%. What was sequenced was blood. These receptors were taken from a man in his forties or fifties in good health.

The CDR3 sequence: CSVGTGTTEKLFF. The CDR3 nucleotides are TGCAGCGTTGGAACCGGGACAACGGAAAAACTGTTTTTT. The chain employs TRBV29-1 and TRBJ1-4, with D maybe TRBD1 (6 bases). The CDR3 contains 13 residues. The germline gives CDR1 SQVTM, CDR2 ANQGSEA. Trimming pared 4 bases from V and 8 bases from J, leaving 14 bases between.

In DNA, the CDR3 is TGTGCCAGCAGCTTAGGGACAGGGTTTGAAAAACTGTTTTTT. It translates to CASSLGTGFEKLFF. The chain combines TRBV11-2 with TRBJ1-4; 8 bases match TRBD1. This CDR3 is 14 amino acids long. Germline-derived CDR1 and CDR2 are SGHAT and FQNNGV. V was clipped by 1 base and J by 7 bases; unmatched bases: 2.

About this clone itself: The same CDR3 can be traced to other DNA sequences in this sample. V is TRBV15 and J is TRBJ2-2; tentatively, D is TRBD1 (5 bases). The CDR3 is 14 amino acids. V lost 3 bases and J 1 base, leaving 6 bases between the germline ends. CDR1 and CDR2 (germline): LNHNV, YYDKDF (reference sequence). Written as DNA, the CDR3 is TGTGCCACCAGCAGGACAGTGAACACCGGGGAGCTGTTTTTT. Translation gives CATSRTVNTGELFF.

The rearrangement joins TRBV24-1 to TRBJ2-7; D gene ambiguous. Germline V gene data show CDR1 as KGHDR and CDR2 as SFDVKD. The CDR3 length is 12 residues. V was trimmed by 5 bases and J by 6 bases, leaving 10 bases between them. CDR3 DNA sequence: TGTGCCACCAGTGGAAGTGGATTCGAGCAGTACTTC. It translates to CATSGSGFEQYF.

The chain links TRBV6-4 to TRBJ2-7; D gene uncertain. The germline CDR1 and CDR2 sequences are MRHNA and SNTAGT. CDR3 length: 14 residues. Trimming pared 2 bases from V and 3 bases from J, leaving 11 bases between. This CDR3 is CASSDRSNLYEQYF. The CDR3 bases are TGTGCCAGCAGTGACCGCTCGAACCTCTACGAGCAGTACTTC.

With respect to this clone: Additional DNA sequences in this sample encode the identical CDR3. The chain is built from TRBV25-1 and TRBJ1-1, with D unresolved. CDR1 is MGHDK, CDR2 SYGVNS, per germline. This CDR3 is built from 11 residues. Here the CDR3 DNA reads TGTGCGACTGGAACGGGCACTGAAGCTTTCTTT. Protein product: CATGTGTEAFF.

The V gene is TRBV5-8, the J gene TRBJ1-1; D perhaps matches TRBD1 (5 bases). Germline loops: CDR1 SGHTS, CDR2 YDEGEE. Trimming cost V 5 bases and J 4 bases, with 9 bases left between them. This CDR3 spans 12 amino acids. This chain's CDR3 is CASRHDSTEAFF. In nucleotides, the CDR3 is TGTGCCAGCAGGCACGACAGCACTGAAGCTTTCTTT.

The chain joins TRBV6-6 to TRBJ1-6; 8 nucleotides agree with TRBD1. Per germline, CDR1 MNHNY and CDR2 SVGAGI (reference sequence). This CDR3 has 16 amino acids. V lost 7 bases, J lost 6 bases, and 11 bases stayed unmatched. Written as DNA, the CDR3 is TGTGCCAGCACCGGGACAGGCGGAATCCTTAATTCACCCCTCCACTTT. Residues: CASTGTGGILNSPLHF.

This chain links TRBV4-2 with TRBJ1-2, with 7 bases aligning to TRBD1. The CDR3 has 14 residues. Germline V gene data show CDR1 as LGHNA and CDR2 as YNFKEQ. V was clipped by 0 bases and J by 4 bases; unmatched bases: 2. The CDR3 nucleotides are TGTGCCAGCAGCCAAGAATACAGGGGCTATGGCTACACCTTC. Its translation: CASSQEYRGYGYTF.

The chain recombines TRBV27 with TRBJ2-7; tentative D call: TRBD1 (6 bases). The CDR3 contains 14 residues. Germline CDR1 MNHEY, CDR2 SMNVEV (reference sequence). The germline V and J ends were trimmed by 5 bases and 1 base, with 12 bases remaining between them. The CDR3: CASSLLDRSYEQYF. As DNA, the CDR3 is TGTGCCAGCAGTCTCCTCGACAGGTCCTACGAGCAGTACTTC.

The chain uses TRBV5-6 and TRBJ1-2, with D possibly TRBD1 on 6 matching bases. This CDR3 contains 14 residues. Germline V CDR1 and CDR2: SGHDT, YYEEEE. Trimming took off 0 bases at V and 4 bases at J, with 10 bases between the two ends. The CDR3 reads CASSLGRGGYGYTF. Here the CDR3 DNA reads TGTGCCAGCAGCTTGGGCAGGGGAGGCTATGGCTACACCTTC.

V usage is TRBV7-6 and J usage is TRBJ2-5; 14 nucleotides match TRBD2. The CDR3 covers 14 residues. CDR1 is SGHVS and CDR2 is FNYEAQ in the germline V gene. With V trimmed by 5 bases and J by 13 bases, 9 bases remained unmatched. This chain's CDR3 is CASSPGTSGGRRYF. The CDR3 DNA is TGTGCCAGCAGCCCCGGGACTAGCGGGGGACGGCGGTACTTC.

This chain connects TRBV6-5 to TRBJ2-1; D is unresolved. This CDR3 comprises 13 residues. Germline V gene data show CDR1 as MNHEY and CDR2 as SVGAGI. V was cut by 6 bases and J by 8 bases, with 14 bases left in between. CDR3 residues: CASRDTDRDEQFF. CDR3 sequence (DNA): TGTGCCAGCAGAGACACCGACCGGGATGAGCAGTTCTTC.

Here the CDR3 DNA reads TGTGCCAGTAGTAGTAAGCAAGAGACCCAGTACTTC. It codes for CASSSKQETQYF. The chain combines TRBV19 with TRBJ2-5, with unresolved D. The CDR3 runs 12 residues. Germline V lookup: CDR1 LNHDA, CDR2 SQIVND (reference sequence). Trimming shortened V by 4 bases and J by 2 bases, and 5 bases separated the two germline ends.

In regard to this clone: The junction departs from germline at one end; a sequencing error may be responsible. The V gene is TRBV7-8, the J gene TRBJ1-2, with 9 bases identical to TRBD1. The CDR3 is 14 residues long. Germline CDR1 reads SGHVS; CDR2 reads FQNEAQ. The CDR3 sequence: CASSSRRDREVQGF. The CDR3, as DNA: TGTGCCAGCAGCTCAAGAAGGGACAGGGAAGTTCAGGGCTTC. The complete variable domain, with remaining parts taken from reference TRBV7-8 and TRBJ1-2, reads GAGVSQSPRYKVAKRGQDVALRCDPISGHVSLFWYQQALGQGPEFLTYFQNEAQLDKSGLPSDRFFAERPEGSVSTLKIQRTQQEDSAVYLCASSSRRDREVQGFGSGTRLTVV.

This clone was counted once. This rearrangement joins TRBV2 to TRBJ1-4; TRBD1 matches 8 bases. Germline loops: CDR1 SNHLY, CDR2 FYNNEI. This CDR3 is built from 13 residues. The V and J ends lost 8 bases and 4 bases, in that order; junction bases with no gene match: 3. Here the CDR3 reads CASEDRDNEKLFF. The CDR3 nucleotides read TGTGCCAGCGAGGACAGGGATAATGAAAAACTGTTTTTT.

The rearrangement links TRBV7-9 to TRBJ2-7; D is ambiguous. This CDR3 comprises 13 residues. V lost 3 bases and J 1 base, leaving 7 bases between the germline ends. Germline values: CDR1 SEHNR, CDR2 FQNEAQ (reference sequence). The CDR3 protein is CASSLAASYEQYF. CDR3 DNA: TGTGCCAGCAGCTTGGCAGCATCCTACGAGCAGTACTTC.

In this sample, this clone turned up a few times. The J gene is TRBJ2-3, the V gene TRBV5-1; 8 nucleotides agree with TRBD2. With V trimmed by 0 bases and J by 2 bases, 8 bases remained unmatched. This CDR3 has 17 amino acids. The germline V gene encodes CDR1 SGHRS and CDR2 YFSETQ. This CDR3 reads CASSLDRGGGLTDTQYF. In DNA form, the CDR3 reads TGCGCCAGCAGCTTGGATCGCGGCGGGGGGCTCACAGATACGCAGTATTTT.

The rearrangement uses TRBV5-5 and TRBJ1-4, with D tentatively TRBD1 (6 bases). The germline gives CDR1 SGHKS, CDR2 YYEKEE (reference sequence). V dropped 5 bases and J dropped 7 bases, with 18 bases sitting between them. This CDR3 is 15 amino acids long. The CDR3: CASSFLQGRSEKLFF. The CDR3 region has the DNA TGTGCCAGCAGTTTTCTCCAGGGGCGAAGTGAAAAACTGTTTTTT.

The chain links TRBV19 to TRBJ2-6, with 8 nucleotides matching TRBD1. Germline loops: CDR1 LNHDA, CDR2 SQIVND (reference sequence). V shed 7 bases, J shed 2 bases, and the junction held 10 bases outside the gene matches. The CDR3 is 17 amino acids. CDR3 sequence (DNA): TGTGCCAGTACTGCGGACAGGGCCCGCACTGGGGCCAACGTCCTGACTTTC. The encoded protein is CASTADRARTGANVLTF. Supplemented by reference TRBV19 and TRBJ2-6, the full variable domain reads DGGITQSPKYLFRKEGQNVTLSCEQNLNHDAMYWYRQDPGQGLRLIYYSQIVNDFQKGDIAEGYSVSREKKESFPLTVTSAQKNPTAFYLCASTADRARTGANVLTFGAGSRLTVL.

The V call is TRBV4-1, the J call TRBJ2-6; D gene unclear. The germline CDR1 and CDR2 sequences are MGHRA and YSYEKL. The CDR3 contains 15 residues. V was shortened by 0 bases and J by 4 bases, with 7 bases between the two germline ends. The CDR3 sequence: CASSQEGSGANVLTF. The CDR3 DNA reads TGCGCCAGCAGCCAAGAGGGCTCCGGGGCCAACGTCCTGACTTTC.

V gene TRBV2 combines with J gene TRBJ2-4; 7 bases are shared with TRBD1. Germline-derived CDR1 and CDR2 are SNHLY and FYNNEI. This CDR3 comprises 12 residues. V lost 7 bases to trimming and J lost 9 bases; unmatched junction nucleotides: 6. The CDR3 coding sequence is TGTGCCAGCACCGACAGGGCAGGCATTCAGTACTTC. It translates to CASTDRAGIQYF.

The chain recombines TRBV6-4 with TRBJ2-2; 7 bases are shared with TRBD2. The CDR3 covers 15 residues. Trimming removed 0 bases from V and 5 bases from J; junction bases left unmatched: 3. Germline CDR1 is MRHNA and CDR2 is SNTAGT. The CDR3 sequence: CASSDSMGGTGELFF. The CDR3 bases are TGTGCCAGCAGTGACTCGATGGGGGGGACCGGGGAGCTGTTTTTT.

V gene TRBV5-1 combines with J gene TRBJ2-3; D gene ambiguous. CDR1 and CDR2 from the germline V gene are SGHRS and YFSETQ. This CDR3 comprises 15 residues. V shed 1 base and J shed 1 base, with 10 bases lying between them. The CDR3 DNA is TGCGCCAGCAGCTTGCGAGGCGTGGGCACAGATACGCAGTATTTT. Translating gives CASSLRGVGTDTQYF.

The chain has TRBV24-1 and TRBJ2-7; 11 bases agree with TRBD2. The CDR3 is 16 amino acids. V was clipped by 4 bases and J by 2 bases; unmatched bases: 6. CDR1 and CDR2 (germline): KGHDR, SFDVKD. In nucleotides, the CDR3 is TGTGCCACCAGTGACCTAGGGACTAGCGGCACCTACGAGCAGTACTTC. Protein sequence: CATSDLGTSGTYEQYF.